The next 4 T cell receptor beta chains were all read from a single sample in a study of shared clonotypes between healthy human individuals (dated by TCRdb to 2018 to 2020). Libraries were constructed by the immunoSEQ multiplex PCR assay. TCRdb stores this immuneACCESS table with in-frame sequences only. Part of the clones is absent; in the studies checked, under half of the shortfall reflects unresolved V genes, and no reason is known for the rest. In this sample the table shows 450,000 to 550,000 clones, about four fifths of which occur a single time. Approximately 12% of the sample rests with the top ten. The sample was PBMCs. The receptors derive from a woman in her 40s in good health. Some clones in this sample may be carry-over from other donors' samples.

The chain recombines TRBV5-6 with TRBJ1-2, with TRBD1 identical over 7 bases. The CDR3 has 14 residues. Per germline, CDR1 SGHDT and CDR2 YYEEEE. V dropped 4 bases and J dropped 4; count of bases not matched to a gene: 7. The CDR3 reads CASSPTGLLYGYTF. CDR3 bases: TGTGCCAGCAGCCCGACAGGGTTGCTCTATGGCTACACCTTC.

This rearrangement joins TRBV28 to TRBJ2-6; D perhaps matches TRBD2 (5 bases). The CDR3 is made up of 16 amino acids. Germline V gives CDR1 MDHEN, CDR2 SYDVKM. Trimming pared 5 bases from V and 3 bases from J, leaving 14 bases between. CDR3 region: CASSPWTLSGANVLTF. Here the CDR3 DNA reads TGTGCCAGCAGTCCATGGACTTTGAGTGGGGCCAACGTCCTGACTTTC.

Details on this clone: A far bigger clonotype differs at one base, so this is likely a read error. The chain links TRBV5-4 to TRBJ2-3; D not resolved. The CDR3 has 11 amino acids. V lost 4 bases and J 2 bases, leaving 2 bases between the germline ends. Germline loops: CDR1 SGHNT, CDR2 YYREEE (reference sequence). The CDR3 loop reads CASSLTDTQYF. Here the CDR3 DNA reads TGTGCCAGCAGCCTCACAGATACGCAGTATTTT.

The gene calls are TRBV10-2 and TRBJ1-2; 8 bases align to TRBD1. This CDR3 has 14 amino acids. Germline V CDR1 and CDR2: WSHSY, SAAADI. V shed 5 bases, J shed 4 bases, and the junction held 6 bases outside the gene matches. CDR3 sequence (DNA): TGCGCCAGCAGTCTCGGACAGGGACCCTATGGCTACACCTTC. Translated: CASSLGQGPYGYTF.